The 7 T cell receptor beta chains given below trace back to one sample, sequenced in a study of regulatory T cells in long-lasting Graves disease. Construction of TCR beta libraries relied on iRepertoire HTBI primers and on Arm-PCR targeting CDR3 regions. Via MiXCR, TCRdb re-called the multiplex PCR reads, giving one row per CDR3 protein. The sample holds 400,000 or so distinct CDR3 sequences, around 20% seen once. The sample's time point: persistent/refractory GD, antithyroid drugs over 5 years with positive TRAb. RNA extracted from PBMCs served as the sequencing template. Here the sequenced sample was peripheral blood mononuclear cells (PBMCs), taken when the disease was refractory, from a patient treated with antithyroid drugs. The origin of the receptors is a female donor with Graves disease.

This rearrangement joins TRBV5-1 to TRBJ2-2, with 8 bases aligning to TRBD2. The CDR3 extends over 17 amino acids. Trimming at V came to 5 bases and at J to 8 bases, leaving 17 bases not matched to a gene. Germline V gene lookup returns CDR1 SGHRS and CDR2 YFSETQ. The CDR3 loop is CASRPMPEAGVSGELFF. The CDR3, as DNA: TGCGCCAGCAGACCAATGCCAGAAGCGGGAGTTTCGGGGGAGCTGTTTTTT.

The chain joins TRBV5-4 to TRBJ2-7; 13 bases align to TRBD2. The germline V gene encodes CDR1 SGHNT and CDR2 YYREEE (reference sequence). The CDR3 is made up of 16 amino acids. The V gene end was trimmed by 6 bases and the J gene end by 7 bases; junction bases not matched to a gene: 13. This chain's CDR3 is CASTRTSGRAVGEQYF. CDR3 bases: TGTGCCAGCACCCGAACTAGCGGGAGGGCCGTGGGGGAGCAGTACTTC.

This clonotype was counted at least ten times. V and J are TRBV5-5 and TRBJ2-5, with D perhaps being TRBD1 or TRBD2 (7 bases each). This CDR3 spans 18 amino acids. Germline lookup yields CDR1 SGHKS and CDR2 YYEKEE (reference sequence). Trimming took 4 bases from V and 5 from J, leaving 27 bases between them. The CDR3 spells CASSDRETRILREETQYF. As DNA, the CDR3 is TGTGCCAGCAGCGACAGGGAAACCCGTATTCTGCGGGAGGAGACCCAGTACTTC. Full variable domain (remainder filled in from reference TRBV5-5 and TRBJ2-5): DAGVTQSPTHLIKTRGQQVTLRCSPISGHKSVSWYQQVLGQGPQFIFQYYEKEERGRGNFPDRFSARQFPNYSSELNVNALLLGDSALYLCASSDRETRILREETQYFGPGTRLLVL.

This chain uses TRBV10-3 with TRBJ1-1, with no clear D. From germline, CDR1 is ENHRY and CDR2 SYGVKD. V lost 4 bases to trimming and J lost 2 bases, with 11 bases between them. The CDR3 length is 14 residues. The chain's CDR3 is CAISGSGRNTEAFF. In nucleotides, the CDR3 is TGTGCCATCAGTGGGTCTGGGCGAAACACTGAAGCTTTCTTT.

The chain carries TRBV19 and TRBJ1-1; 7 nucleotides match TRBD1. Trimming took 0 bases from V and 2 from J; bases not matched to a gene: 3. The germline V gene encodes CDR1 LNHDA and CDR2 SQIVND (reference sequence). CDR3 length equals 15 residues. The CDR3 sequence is CASSIDEGANTEAFF. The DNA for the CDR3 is TGTGCCAGTAGTATAGACGAGGGGGCAAACACTGAAGCTTTCTTT.

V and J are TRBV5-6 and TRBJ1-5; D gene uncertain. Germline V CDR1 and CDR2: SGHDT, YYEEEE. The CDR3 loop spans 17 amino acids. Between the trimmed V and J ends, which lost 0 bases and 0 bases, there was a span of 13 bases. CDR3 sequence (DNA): TGTGCCAGCAGCTTGGGAACGACCGGGTATAGCAATCAGCCCCAGCATTTT. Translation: CASSLGTTGYSNQPQHF.

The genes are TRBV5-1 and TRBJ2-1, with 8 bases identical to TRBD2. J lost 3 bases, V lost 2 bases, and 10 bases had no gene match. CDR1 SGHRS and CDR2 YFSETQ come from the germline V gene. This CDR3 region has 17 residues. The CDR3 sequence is CASSFSVGGGRYNEQFF. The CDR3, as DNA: TGCGCCAGCAGCTTTTCCGTAGGCGGGGGGCGCTACAATGAGCAGTTCTTC. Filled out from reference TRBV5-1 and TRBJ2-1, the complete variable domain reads KAGVTQTPRYLIKTRGQQVTLSCSPISGHRSVSWYQQTPGQGLQFLFEYFSETQRNKGNFPGRFSGRQFSNSRSEMNVSTLELGDSALYLCASSFSVGGGRYNEQFFGPGTRLTVL.